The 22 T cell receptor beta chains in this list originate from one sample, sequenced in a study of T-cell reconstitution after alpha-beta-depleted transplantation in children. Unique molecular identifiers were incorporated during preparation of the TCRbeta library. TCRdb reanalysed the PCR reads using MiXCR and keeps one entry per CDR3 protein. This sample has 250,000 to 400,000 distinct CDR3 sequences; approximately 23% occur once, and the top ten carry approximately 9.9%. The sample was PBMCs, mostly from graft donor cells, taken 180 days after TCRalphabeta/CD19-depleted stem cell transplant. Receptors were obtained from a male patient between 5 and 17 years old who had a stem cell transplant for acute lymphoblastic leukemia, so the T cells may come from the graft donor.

The CDR3 nucleotides are TGTGCCAGCAGCTCTATAAAACTTCGGGACTCCCAGTCCTACGAGCAGTACTTC. As protein: CASSSIKLRDSQSYEQYF. The rearrangement links TRBV11-1 to TRBJ2-7, with D tentatively TRBD2 (6 bases). CDR3 length: 18 amino acids. Trimming cost V 4 bases and J 1 base, with 23 bases left between them. In germline, CDR1 is SGHAT, CDR2 FQDESV (reference sequence).

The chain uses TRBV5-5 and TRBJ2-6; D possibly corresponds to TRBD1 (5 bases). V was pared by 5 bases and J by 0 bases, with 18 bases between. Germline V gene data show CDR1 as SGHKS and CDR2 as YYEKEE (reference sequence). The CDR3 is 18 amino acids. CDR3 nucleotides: TGTGCCAGCAGACGTCGGGCGGACACCGACTCTGGGGCCAACGTCCTGACTTTC. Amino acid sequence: CASRRRADTDSGANVLTF.

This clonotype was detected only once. The CDR3 nucleotides are TGTGCCAGCAGACCCCGGGACAGGGGGCCCTCCGAGCAGTACTTC. Amino acid sequence: CASRPRDRGPSEQYF. The V and J genes are TRBV5-6 and TRBJ2-7, with TRBD1 matching 12 bases. Germline V gene sequence: CDR1 SGHDT, CDR2 YYEEEE. V shed 5 bases and J 6 bases; nucleotides not matched to a gene: 9. The CDR3 extends over 15 amino acids.

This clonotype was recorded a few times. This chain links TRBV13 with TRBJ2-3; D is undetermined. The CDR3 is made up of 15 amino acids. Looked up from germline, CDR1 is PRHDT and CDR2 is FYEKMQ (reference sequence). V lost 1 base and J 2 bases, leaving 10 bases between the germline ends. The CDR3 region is CASSLDSQVTDTQYF. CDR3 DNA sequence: TGTGCCAGCAGCTTAGATTCGCAAGTCACAGATACGCAGTATTTT. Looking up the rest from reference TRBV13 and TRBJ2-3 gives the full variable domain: AAGVIQSPRHLIKEKRETATLKCYPIPRHDTVYWYQQGPGQDPQFLISFYEKMQSDKGSIPDRFSAQQFSDYHSELNMSSLELGDSALYFCASSLDSQVTDTQYFGPGTRLTVL.

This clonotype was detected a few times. The CDR3 loop is CASSLEGLAYQITGELFF. The CDR3 coding sequence is TGCGCCAGCAGCTTGGAAGGACTAGCGTATCAAATCACCGGGGAGCTGTTTTTT. The J gene is TRBJ2-2, the V gene TRBV5-1; 9 positions agree with TRBD2. V lost 0 bases and J lost 4; bases outside the gene matches: 10. Looked up from germline, CDR1 is SGHRS and CDR2 is YFSETQ. This CDR3 comprises 18 residues. The full variable domain, rest sourced from reference TRBV5-1 and TRBJ2-2, is KAGVTQTPRYLIKTRGQQVTLSCSPISGHRSVSWYQQTPGQGLQFLFEYFSETQRNKGNFPGRFSGRQFSNSRSEMNVSTLELGDSALYLCASSLEGLAYQITGELFFGEGSRLTVL.

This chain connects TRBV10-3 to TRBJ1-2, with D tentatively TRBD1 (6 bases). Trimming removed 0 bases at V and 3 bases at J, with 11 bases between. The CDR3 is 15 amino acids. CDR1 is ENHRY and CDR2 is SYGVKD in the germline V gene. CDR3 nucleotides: TGTGCCATCAGTGAGTCGGACAGTACATACTATGGCTACACCTTC. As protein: CAISESDSTYYGYTF.

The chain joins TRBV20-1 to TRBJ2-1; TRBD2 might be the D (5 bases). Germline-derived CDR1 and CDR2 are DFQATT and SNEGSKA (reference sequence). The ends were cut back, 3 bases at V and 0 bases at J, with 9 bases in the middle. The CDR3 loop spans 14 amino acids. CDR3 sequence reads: CSASGMSSYNEQFF. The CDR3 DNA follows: TGCAGTGCTAGCGGGATGAGCTCCTACAATGAGCAGTTCTTC.

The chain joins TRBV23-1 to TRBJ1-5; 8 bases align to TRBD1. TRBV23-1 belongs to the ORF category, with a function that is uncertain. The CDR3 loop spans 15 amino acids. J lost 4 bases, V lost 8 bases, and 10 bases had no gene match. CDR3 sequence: CASGQDRALNQPQHF. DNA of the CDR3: TGCGCCAGCGGACAGGACAGGGCCCTAAATCAGCCCCAGCATTTT.

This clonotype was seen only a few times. The CDR3 nucleotides are TGCGCCAGCAGCTCCGGACTAGCGGGACTTGTAACCTACGAGCAGTACTTC. It encodes CASSSGLAGLVTYEQYF. This rearrangement joins TRBV5-1 to TRBJ2-7, with 12 bases aligning to TRBD2. CDR1 and CDR2 from the germline V gene are SGHRS and YFSETQ. CDR3 size: 17 residues. Trimming took 3 bases from V and 2 from J; bases not matched to a gene: 9.

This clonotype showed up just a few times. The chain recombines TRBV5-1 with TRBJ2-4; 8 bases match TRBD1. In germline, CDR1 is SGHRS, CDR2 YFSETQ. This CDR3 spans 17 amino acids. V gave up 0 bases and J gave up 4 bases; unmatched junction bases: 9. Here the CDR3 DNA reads TGCGCCAGCAGCTTGGGATGGCCGGGACAGGATAAAAACATTCAGTACTTC. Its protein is CASSLGWPGQDKNIQYF.

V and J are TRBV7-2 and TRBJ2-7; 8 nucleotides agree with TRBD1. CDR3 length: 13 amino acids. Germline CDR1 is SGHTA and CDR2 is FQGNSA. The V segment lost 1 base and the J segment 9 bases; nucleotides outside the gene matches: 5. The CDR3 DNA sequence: TGTGCCAGCAGCTTAGGGTCCAGGGGGCGGCAGTACTTC. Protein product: CASSLGSRGRQYF. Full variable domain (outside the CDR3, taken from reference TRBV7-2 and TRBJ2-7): GAGVSQSPSNKVTEKGKDVELRCDPISGHTALYWYRQSLGQGLEFLIYFQGNSAPDKSGLPSDRFSAERTGGSVSTLTIQRTQQEDSAVYLCASSLGSRGRQYFGPGTRLTVT.

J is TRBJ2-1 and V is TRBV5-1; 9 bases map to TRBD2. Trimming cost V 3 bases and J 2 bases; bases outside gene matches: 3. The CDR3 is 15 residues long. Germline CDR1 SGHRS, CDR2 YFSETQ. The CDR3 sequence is CASSSPSGAYNEQFF. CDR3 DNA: TGCGCCAGCAGCTCCCCTAGCGGGGCCTACAATGAGCAGTTCTTC.

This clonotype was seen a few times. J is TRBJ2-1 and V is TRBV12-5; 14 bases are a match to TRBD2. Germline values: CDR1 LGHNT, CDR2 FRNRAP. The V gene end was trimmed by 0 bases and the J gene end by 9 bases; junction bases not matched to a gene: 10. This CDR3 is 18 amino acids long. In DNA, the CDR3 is TGTGCTAGTGGTTTGGTACAAAGGGGGACTAGCGGGAGCAGTGAGCAGTTCTTC. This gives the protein CASGLVQRGTSGSSEQFF.

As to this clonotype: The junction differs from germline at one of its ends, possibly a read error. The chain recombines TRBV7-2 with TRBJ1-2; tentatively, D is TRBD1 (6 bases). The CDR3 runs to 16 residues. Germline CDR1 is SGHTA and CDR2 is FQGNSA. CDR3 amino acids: CASSPWGARPNYGYPF. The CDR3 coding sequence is TGTGCCAGCAGCCCATGGGGGGCTAGACCTAACTATGGCTACCCCTTC. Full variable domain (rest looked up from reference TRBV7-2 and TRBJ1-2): GAGVSQSPSNKVTEKGKDVELRCDPISGHTALYWYRQSLGQGLEFLIYFQGNSAPDKSGLPSDRFSAERTGGSVSTLTIQRTQQEDSAVYLCASSPWGARPNYGYPFGSGTRLTVV.

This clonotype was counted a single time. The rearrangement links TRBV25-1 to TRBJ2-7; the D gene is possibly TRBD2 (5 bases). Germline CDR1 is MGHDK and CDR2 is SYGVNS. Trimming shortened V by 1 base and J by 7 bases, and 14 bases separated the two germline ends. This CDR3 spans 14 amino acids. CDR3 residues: CASSELTGSGEQYF. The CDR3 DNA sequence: TGTGCCAGCAGTGAATTAACGGGAAGTGGAGAGCAGTACTTC.

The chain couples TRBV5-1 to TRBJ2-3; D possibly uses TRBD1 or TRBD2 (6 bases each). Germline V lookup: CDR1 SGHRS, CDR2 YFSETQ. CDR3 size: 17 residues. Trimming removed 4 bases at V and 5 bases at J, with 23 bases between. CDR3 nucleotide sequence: TGCGCCAGCAGCCAGCGTTACGGGGGCAGGGCGGAAGATACGCAGTATTTT. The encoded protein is CASSQRYGGRAEDTQYF.

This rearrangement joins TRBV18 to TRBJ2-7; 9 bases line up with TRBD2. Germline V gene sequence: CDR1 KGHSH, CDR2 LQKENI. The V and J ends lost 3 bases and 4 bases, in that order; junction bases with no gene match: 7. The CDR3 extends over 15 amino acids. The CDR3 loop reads CASSPLAGSRYEQYF. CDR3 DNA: TGTGCCAGCTCACCGCTAGCGGGAAGTCGTTACGAGCAGTACTTC.

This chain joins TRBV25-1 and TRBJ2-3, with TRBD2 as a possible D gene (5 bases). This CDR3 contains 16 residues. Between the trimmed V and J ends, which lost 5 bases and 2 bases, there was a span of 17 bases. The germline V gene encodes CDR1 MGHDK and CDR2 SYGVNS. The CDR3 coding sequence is TGTGCCAGCAGTCTCCCAGCCGGCGGGCCCACAGATACGCAGTATTTT. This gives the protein CASSLPAGGPTDTQYF.

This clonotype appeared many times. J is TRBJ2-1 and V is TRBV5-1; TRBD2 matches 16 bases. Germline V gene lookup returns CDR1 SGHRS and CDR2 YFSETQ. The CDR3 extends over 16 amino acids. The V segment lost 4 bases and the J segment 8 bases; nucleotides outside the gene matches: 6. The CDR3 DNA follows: TGCGCCAGCAGCCCTGGGACTAGCGGGAGGGGCTATGAGCAGTTCTTC. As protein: CASSPGTSGRGYEQFF.

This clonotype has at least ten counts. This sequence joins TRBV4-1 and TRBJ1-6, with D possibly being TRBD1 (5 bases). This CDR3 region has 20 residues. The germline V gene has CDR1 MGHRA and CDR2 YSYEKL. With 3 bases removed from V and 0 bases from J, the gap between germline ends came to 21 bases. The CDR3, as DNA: TGCGCCAGCAGCCACTTCTTAGGGGCACACGCGAGCTCCTATAATTCACCCCTCCACTTT. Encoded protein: CASSHFLGAHASSYNSPLHF.

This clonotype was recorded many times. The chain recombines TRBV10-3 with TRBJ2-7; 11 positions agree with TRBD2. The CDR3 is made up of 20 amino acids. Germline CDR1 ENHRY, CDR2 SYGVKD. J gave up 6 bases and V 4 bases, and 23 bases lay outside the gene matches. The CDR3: CAISGGPERLAGRSEAEQYF. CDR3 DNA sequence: TGTGCCATCAGTGGCGGGCCAGAGAGACTAGCGGGGCGGTCTGAGGCCGAGCAGTACTTC.

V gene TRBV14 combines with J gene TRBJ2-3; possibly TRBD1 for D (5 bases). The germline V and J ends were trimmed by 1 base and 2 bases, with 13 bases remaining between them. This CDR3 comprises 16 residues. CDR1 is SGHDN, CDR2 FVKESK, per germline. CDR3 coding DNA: TGTGCCAGCAGCCAAGCAGGGCTAGGCAACACAGATACGCAGTATTTT. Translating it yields CASSQAGLGNTDTQYF. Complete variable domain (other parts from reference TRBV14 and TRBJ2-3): EAGVTQFPSHSVIEKGQTVTLRCDPISGHDNLYWYRRVMGKEIKFLLHFVKESKQDESGMPNNRFLAERTGGTYSTLKVQPAELEDSGVYFCASSQAGLGNTDTQYFGPGTRLTVL.